This T cell receptor beta chain was identified in a study of high-grade serous ovarian cancer treatment subgroups. TCRdb's table, derived via immunoSEQ multiplex PCR, lists solely in-frame clones and lacks some. This table holds 7,500 or so clones, around 80% found once. Tumor samples were taken before definitive surgery or chemotherapy. This clone was seen a few times. There are 13 residues in the CDR3. Germline-derived CDR1 and CDR2 are SGHVS and FNYEAQ. V lost 6 bases, J lost 9 bases, and 12 bases lay in between. This TCR derives from a human donor with high-grade serous ovarian cancer. The rearrangement uses TRBV7-6 and TRBJ1-6; no definite D call. Source material: tumor tissue. This CDR3 is CASSRTLGSPLHF. CDR3 sequence (DNA): TGTGCCAGCAGTCGCACGTTAGGTTCACCCCTCCACTTT.